This T cell receptor (beta chain) was sequenced during a study of CXCR3-negative and CXCR3-positive naive CD8 T cells. A note on this clonotype: Its antigen is undetermined.

UMI-labeled 5' RACE yielded the TRB cDNA libraries. One entry per CDR3 protein, without DNA, is what TCRdb gives after re-calling the 5' RACE reads. This sample's table reports 130,000 to 150,000 distinct CDR3 sequences. The study's findings and limits: Against CXCR3-negative naive cells, CXCR3-positive naive cells showed more hydrophobic TRB CDR3s. TRBV-TRBJ usage was alike in naive CXCR3-negative and CXCR3-positive cells but differed in memory cells. Memory CD8+ cells had much lower diversity, and both naive subsets had comparably high diversity.

CDR1 is SGHAT, CDR2 FQNNGV, per germline. The CDR3 is made up of 16 amino acids. This chain connects TRBV11-2 to TRBJ2-1; TCRdb gives TRBD1 as the D gene, but with no DNA this cannot be confirmed. The specimen was naive CXCR3+ CD8+ T cells from blood. Subset denoted: CD45RO-CCR7+CD27+CD95- naive CD8+ T cells expressing CXCR3 (TNR3+). The source of this sequence is a human donor in good health. Some clones in this sample may be carry-over from other donors' samples. The CDR3 spells CASSGAWRGALNEQFF.